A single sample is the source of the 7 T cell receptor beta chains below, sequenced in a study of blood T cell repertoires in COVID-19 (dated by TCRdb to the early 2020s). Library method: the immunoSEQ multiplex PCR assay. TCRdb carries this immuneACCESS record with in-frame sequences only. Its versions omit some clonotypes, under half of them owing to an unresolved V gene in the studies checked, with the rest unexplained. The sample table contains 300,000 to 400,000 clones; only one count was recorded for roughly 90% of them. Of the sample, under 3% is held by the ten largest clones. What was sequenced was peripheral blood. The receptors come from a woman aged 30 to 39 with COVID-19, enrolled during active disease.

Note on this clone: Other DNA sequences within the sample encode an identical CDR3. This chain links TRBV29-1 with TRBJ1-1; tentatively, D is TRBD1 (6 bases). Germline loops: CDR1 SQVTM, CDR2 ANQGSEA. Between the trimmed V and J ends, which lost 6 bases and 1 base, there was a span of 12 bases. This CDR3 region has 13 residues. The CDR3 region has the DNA TGCAGCGTAGAGGGACACCCGAACACTGAAGCTTTCTTT. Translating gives CSVEGHPNTEAFF. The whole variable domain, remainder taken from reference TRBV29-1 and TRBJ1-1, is SAVISQKPSRDICQRGTSLTIQCQVDSQVTMMFWYRQQPGQSLTLIATANQGSEATYESGFVIDKFPISRPNLTFSTLTVSNMSPEDSSIYLCSVEGHPNTEAFFGQGTRLTVV.

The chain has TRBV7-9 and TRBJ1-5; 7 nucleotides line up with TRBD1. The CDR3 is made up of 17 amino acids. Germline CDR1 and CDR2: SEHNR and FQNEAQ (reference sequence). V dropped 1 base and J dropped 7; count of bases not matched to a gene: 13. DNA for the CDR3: TGTGCCAGCAGCTTAGGCGGGGAAGGGGGCGCGAGGCAGCCCCAGCATTTT. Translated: CASSLGGEGGARQPQHF.

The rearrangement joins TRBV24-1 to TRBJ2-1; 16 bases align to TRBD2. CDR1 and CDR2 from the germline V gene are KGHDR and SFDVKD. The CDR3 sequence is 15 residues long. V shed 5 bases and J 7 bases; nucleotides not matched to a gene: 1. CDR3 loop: CATSGGLAGGNEQFF. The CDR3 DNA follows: TGTGCCACCAGTGGGGGACTAGCGGGAGGGAATGAGCAGTTCTTC.

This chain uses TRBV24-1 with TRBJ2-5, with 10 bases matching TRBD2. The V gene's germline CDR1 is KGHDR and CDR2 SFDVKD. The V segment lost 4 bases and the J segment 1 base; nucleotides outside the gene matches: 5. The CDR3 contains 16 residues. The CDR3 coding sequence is TGTGCCACCAGTGACCCGGGACTAGCGACCCAAGAGACCCAGTACTTC. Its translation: CATSDPGLATQETQYF.

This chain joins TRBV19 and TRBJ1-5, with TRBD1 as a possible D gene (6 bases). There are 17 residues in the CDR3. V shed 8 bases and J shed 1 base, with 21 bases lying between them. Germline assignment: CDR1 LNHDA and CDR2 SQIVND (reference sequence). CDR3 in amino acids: CASSGGTSKRSNQPQHF. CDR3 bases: TGTGCCAGTTCGGGGGGGACAAGCAAGAGGAGCAATCAGCCCCAGCATTTT.

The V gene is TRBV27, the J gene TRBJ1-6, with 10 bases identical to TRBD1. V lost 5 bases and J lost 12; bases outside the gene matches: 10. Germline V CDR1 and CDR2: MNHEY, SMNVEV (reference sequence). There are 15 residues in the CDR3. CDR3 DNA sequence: TGTGCCAGCAGTAAGACTCGACAGGGGGCTTTACCCCTCCACTTT. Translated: CASSKTRQGALPLHF.

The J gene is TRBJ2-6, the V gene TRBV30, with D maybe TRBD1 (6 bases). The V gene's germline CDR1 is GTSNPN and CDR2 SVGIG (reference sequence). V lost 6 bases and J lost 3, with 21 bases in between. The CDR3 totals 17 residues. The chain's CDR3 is CACLIVPGASGANVLTF. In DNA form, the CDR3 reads TGTGCCTGCCTTATTGTGCCAGGGGCGAGTGGGGCCAACGTCCTGACTTTC.